These 14 T cell receptor beta chains originate from one sample sequenced in a study of metastatic and nonmetastatic thyroid tumors. TCRdb reassembled clones from the PCR reads with MiXCR. The table lists 30,000 or so clones, around 32% of them singletons, with more than 25% in the top ten. Each patient went into thyroid surgery without having received any treatment. Sequencing was carried out using blood. The receptors originated from a female donor with papillary thyroid cancer or a benign thyroid nodule (not recorded which). Some clones in this sample may be carry-over from other donors' samples.

This chain's CDR3 is CASSSDGRRYEQYF. In nucleotides, the CDR3 is TGTGCCAGCAGCTCGGACGGGAGGAGGTACGAGCAGTACTTC. The chain carries TRBV7-9 and TRBJ2-7, with TRBD2 matching 7 bases. With 4 bases clipped from V and 4 bases from J, the junction kept 7 bases outside the gene matches. The CDR3 is 14 amino acids. Germline CDR1 SEHNR, CDR2 FQNEAQ (reference sequence).

This clone was counted many times. Other DNA sequences from this sample encode an identical CDR3 as well. The chain combines TRBV4-2 with TRBJ2-3, with 12 bases lining up with TRBD2. Germline V gives CDR1 LGHNA, CDR2 YNFKEQ. Germline trimming cut 0 bases from V and 1 base from J; bases unmatched to any gene: 11. The CDR3 totals 20 residues. The CDR3 sequence: CASSQEMTSGSALRTDTQYF. The CDR3 DNA is TGTGCCAGCAGCCAAGAAATGACTAGCGGGAGCGCACTTCGCACAGATACGCAGTATTTT.

Note on this clone: With a much larger clone just one base away, this may be a read error. The V and J genes are TRBV9 and TRBJ1-1, with unresolved D. V dropped 6 bases and J dropped 11 bases, with 23 bases sitting between them. This CDR3 spans 14 amino acids. Per the germline V gene, CDR1 is SGDLS and CDR2 is YYNGEE. The CDR3 protein is CASIPHQPGVRAFF. Here the CDR3 DNA reads TGTGCCAGCATCCCCCACCAACCCGGGGTACGGGCTTTCTTT.

This clone occurred many times. The chain carries TRBV24-1 and TRBJ1-5, with 10 bases matching TRBD1. The CDR3 is made up of 15 amino acids. Losses at the gene ends were 9 bases for V and 6 bases for J; bases not matched to a gene: 10. Germline-derived CDR1 and CDR2 are KGHDR and SFDVKD. In DNA, the CDR3 is TGTGCCACCTCATCAGGGACAGGGGAGGGTCAGCCCCAGCATTTT. Amino acids: CATSSGTGEGQPQHF.

The chain links TRBV19 to TRBJ2-1, with a possible D match to TRBD2 (6 bases). V was pared by 4 bases and J by 1 base, with 17 bases between. From germline, CDR1 is LNHDA and CDR2 SQIVND (reference sequence). The CDR3 sequence is 17 residues long. CDR3 loop: CASSSQREVRSYNEQFF. For the CDR3, the DNA is TGTGCCAGTAGTAGCCAGAGGGAGGTGAGATCCTACAATGAGCAGTTCTTC.

This rearrangement joins TRBV7-8 to TRBJ2-3; D might be TRBD2 (5 bases). The CDR3 consists of 14 residues. Germline lookup yields CDR1 SGHVS and CDR2 FQNEAQ. V gave up 2 bases and J gave up 10 bases, with 16 bases separating them. CDR3 bases: TGTGCCAGCAGCTTATCTCCGATGAGGGATGCGCAGTATTTT. This translates into CASSLSPMRDAQYF.

This clone was recorded at least ten times. The chain joins TRBV9 to TRBJ1-2, with 8 positions matching TRBD1. The CDR3 is made up of 17 amino acids. The germline V gene has CDR1 SGDLS and CDR2 YYNGEE. V dropped 4 bases and J dropped 7; count of bases not matched to a gene: 18. The CDR3 region has the DNA TGTGCCAGCAGCCAACCTCTGGTAGCAGGGGGCAAAGGTGGCTACACCTTC. Protein sequence: CASSQPLVAGGKGGYTF.

This clone was seen repeatedly, ten times or more. The chain joins TRBV12-3 or TRBV12-4 to TRBJ1-1, with D unclear. V lost 3 bases and J lost 7, with 6 bases in between. This CDR3 has 11 residues. The CDR3 DNA is TGTGCCAGCAGTTTGTACCGTGAAGCTTTCTTT. Amino acids: CASSLYREAFF.

The table lists this clone with many counts. The CDR3 sequence: CASSVATRTSGSAQYF. The CDR3 DNA sequence: TGTGCCAGCAGCGTAGCCACCCGGACTAGCGGGAGTGCGCAGTATTTT. The chain recombines TRBV9 with TRBJ2-3; TRBD2 matches at 13 bases. Losses at the gene ends were 0 bases for V and 10 bases for J; bases not matched to a gene: 8. The CDR3 covers 16 residues. From germline, CDR1 is SGDLS and CDR2 YYNGEE.

This clone has at least ten counts. The chain joins TRBV11-1 to TRBJ2-1; TRBD2 matches 11 bases. The CDR3 extends over 16 amino acids. The V segment lost 1 base and the J segment 8 bases; nucleotides outside the gene matches: 7. CDR1 and CDR2 from the germline V gene are SGHAT and FQDESV (reference sequence). This CDR3 is CASSLGELAGVDEQFF. CDR3 nucleotides: TGTGCCAGCAGCTTAGGTGAACTAGCGGGAGTAGATGAGCAGTTCTTC.

The sample holds one count of this clone. This chain connects TRBV11-3 to TRBJ1-2, with TRBD1 as a possible D gene (5 bases). Deletions cut 1 base from V and 8 bases from J, with 11 bases between. The germline V gene encodes CDR1 SGHNT and CDR2 YENEEA. The CDR3 contains 13 residues. The CDR3 sequence: CASSLGGEAGYTF. The CDR3 DNA reads as TGTGCCAGCAGCTTAGGAGGGGAGGCGGGCTACACCTTC. Combining the CDR3 with reference TRBV11-3 and TRBJ1-2 gives the whole variable domain EAGVVQSPRYKIIEKKQPVAFWCNPISGHNTLYWYLQNLGQGPELLIRYENEEAVDDSQLPKDRFSAERLKGVDSTLKIQPAELGDSAVYLCASSLGGEAGYTFGSGTRLTVV.

Ten or more counts support this clone. DNA for the CDR3: TGTGCCAGCAGGAGGTCATTCGGAAACACCATATATTTT. This translates into CASRRSFGNTIYF. This sequence joins TRBV11-2 and TRBJ1-3; D ambiguous. Trimming left V 6 bases short and J 4 bases short, with 10 bases between. From germline, CDR1 is SGHAT and CDR2 FQNNGV. The CDR3 sequence is 13 residues long.

This clone has a count of ten or more. Since a much larger clone is just one base distant, this may be a read error. The genes are TRBV10-1 and TRBJ2-1; D may be TRBD2 (5 bases). Trimming stripped 3 bases from V and 8 bases from J, with 14 bases between. CDR1 is WNHNN and CDR2 is SYGVQD in the germline V gene (reference sequence). This CDR3 has 14 residues. DNA for the CDR3: TGCGCCAGCAGTGAAGGTCCGTTGAGGGATGAGCAGTTCTTC. Translation gives CASSEGPLRDEQFF.

This clone was recorded many times. V usage is TRBV6-1 and J usage is TRBJ1-1, with D uncertain. V was pared by 1 base and J by 2 bases, with 8 bases between. The CDR3 covers 14 residues. CDR1 and CDR2 (germline): MNHNS, SASEGT. The CDR3: CASSEVEFNTEAFF. Written as DNA, the CDR3 is TGTGCCAGCAGTGAAGTGGAGTTCAACACTGAAGCTTTCTTT.